This T cell receptor (beta chain) was found in a study of regulatory T cells in long-lasting Graves disease. CDR1 is SGHTA and CDR2 is FQGNSA in the germline V gene. This CDR3 contains 15 residues. The V and J ends lost 4 bases and 9 bases respectively, with 16 bases between them. Points on this clonotype: The antigen is undetermined.

The time point was: newly diagnosed GD, antithyroid drugs for less than 3 months. Making the TCR library involved RNA that had been extracted from PBMCs. The TCR beta library used iRepertoire HTBI primers with Arm-PCR amplification of CDR3. One entry per CDR3 protein results from TCRdb running MiXCR on the multiplex PCR reads. Among roughly 560,000 distinct CDR3 sequences listed, around 12% were seen once. Study-level findings and limits: It was in persistent disease that TRBV28, TRBJ1-2 and TRBJ2-5 were favored.

This sample also belongs to another study, concerning T cells in Graves' hyperthyroidism and ophthalmopathy. As reported in that work: The diagnostic basis comprised clinical symptoms, serum thyroxine and TRAb, thyroid ultrasound and orbital computed tomography.

The TCR originated in a woman aged 25-40 years with Graves disease. The sequencing here drew on peripheral blood mononuclear cells (PBMCs), taken at new diagnosis, from a patient treated with antithyroid drugs. V and J are TRBV7-2 and TRBJ1-6; D not certain. The CDR3 loop reads CASSSDPVPRSPLHF. CDR3 coding DNA: TGTGCCAGCAGCTCAGACCCGGTTCCCCGTTCACCCCTCCACTTT.